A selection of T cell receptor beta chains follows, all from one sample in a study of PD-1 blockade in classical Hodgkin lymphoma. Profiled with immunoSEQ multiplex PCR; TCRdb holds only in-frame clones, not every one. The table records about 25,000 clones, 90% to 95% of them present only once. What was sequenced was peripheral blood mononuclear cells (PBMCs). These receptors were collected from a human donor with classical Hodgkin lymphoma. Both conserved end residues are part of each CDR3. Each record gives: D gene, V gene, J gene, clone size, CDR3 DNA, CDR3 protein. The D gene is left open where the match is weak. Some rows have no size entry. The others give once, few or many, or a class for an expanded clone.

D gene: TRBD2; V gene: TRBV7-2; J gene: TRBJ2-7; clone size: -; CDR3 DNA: TGTGCCAGCAGCCTAGGACTAGGACGGTCCGGGCACTTC; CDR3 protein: CASSLGLGRSGHF
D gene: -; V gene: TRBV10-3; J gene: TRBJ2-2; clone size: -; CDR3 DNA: TGTGCCATCAGTCTAGGGTTGAGCACCGGGGAGCTGTTTTTT; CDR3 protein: CAISLGLSTGELFF
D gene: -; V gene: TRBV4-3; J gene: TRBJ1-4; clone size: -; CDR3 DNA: TGCGCCAGCAGCCCGTCCGGCGCAACTAATGAAAAACTGTTTTTT; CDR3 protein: CASSPSGATNEKLFF
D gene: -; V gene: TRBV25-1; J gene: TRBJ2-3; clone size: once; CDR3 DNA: TGTGCCAGCAGCACCCAAGACAGGCCCCCCACAGATACGCAGTATTTT; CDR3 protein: CASSTQDRPPTDTQYF
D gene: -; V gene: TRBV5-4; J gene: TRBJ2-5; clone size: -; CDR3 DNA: TGTGCCAGCAGCTTTTCGGCTAGAAGTGAGACCCAGTACTTC; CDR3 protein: CASSFSARSETQYF
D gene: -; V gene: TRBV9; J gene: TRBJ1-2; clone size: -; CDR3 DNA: TGTGCCAGCAGCGTGACCTATAGGGGGGACTATGGCTACACCTTC; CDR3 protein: CASSVTYRGDYGYTF
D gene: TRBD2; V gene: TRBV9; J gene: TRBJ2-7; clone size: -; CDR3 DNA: TGTGCCAGCAGCGTAAGGGGGACTAGCGGAGCCTACGAGCAGTACTTC; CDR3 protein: CASSVRGTSGAYEQYF
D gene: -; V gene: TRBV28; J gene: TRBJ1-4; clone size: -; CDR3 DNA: TGTGCCAGCAGTTTATGGGGAGGGAAACGAGAAAAACTGTTTTTT; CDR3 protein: CASSLWGGKREKLFF
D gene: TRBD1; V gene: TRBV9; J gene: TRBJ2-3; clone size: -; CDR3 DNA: TGTGCCAGCAGCTGGCGGACAGGAGACGATACGCAGTATTTT; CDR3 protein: CASSWRTGDDTQYF
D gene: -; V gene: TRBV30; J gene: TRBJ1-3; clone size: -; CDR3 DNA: TGTGCCTGGATAGGGGGAAACACCATATATTTT; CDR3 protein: CAWIGGNTIYF
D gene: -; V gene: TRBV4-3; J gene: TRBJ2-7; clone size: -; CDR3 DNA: TGCGCCAGCAGCCAAGATTCAGGTGGATCCTCCTACGAGCAGTACTTC; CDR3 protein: CASSQDSGGSSYEQYF
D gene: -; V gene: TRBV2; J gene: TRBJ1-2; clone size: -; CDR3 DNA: TGTGCCAGCAGTGAAGGGAATGGCTACACCTTC; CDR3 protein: CASSEGNGYTF
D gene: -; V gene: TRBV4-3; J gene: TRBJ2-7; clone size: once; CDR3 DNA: TGCGCCAGCAGCCAAGAGATGGGCATCGAGCAGTACTTC; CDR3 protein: CASSQEMGIEQYF
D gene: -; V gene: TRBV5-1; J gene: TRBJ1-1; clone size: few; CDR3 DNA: TGCGCCAGCAGCGAGGGGATTAACACTGAAGCTTTCTTT; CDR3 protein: CASSEGINTEAFF
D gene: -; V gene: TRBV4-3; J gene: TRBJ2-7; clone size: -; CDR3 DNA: TGCGCCAGCAGCCCAATCCGGGCCAAAAGCTCCTACGAGCAGTACTTC; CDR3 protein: CASSPIRAKSSYEQYF
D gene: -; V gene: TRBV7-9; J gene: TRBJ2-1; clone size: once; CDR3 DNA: TGTGCCAGCAGCTTGGTCCAGGCTAGTATAAATGAGCAGTTCTTC; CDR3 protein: CASSLVQASINEQFF
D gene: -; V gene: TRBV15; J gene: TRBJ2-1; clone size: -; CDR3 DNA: TGTGCCACCAGCGAGTACAATGAGCAGTTCTTC; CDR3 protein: CATSEYNEQFF
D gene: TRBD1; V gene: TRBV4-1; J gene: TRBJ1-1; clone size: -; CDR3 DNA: TGCGCCAGCAGCCACCCAACCAAAGGGACAGGGGCGAACACTGAAGCTTTCTTT; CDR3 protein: CASSHPTKGTGANTEAFF
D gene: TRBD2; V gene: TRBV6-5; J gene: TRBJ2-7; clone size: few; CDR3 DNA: TGTGCCAGCAGTTACTCCTTCGGACTAGCGGGATACGAGCAGTACTTC; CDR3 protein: CASSYSFGLAGYEQYF
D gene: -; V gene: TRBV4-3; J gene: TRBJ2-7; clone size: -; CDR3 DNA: TGCGCCAGCAGCCAAGATTTGGGCAGAGACTACGAGCAGTACTTC; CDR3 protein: CASSQDLGRDYEQYF
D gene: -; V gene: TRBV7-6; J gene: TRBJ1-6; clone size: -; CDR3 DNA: TGTGCCAGCAGCTTATTCGGCGGCAGGGAGGAGTCTTCCTATAATTCACCCCTCCACTTT; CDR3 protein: CASSLFGGREESSYNSPLHF
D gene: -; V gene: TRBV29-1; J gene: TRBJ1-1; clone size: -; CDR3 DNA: TGCAGCGCTACGCCCCAGGGGAACACTGAAGCTTTCTTT; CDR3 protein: CSATPQGNTEAFF
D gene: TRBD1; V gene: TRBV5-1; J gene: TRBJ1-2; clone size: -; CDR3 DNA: TGCGCCAGCAGCCCAGGGGGCTCGGACTATGGCTACACCTTC; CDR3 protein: CASSPGGSDYGYTF
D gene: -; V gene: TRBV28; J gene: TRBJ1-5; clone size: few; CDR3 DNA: TGTGCCAGCAGTACTCGGGGCAATCAGCCCCAGCATTTT; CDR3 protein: CASSTRGNQPQHF
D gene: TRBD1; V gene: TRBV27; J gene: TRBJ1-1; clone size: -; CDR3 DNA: TGTGCCAGCAGTTTCGGGACAGGGATCGCTGAAGCTTTCTTT; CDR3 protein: CASSFGTGIAEAFF
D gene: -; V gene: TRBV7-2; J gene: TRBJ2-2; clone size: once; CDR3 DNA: TGTGCCAGCAGCTTACAGGCGTCCCTCGCGGGAAACACCGGGGAGCTGTTTTTT; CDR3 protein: CASSLQASLAGNTGELFF
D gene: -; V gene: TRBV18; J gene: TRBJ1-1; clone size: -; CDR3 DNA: TGTGCCAGCTCTCCTTCGCCTGTAGGAGGCACTGAAGCTTTCTTT; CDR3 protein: CASSPSPVGGTEAFF
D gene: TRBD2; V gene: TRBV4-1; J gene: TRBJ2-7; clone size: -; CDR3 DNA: TGCGCCAGCAGCCAAGCCCCACTAGCGGGAGTCCCCTACGAGCAGTACTTC; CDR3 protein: CASSQAPLAGVPYEQYF
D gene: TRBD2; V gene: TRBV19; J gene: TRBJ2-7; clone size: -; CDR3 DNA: TGTGCCAGTAGTATGGTAGCGGGGGTTTCCTACGAGCAGTACTTC; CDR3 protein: CASSMVAGVSYEQYF
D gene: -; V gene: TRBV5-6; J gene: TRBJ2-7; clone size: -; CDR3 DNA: TGTGCCAGCAGCATCAGACGGAGCTACGAGCAGTACTTC; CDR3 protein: CASSIRRSYEQYF
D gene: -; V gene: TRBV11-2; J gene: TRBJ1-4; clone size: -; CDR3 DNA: TGTGCCAGCAGCTTAGATTTTGTCACAGGGAGCATAACTAATGAAAAACTGTTTTTT; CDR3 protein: CASSLDFVTGSITNEKLFF
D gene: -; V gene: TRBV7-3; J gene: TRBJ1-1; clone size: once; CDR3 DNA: TGTGCCAGCAGCTTGGCCCCCGCACAGAACACTGAAGCTTTCTTT; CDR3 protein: CASSLAPAQNTEAFF
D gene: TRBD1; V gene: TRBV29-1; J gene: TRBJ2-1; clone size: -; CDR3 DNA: TGCAGCGTTGAGGGACAGGGCTACAATGAGCAGTTCTTC; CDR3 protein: CSVEGQGYNEQFF
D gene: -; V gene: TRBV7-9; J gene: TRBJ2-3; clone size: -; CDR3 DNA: TGTGCCAGCAGCTTAAAGGGGAACAGGGTGGGCACAGATACGCAGTATTTT; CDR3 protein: CASSLKGNRVGTDTQYF
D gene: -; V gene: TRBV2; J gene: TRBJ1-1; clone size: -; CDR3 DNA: TGTGCCAGCAGTCCCCCCTCTAGGGACACTGAAGCTTTCTTT; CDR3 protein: CASSPPSRDTEAFF
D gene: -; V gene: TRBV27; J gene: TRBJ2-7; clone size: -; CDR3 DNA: TGTGCCAGCAGTTTACGCTCCTACGAGCAGTACTTC; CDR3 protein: CASSLRSYEQYF
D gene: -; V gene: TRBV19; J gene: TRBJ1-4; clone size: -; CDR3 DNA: TGTGCCAGTAGCCCCCGGGGTTTCGATGAAAAACTGTTTTTT; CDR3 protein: CASSPRGFDEKLFF
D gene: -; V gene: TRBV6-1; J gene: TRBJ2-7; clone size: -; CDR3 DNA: TGTGCCAGCAGTGAAGGCTACGAGCAGTACTTC; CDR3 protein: CASSEGYEQYF
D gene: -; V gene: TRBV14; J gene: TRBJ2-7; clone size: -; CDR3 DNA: TGTGCCAGCAGCTCTGGCAGGGGGGGCGAGCAGTACTTC; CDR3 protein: CASSSGRGGEQYF
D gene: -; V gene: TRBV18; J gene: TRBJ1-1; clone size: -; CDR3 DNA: TGTGCCAGCCAACTGGGGCAGTCGGGGAACACTGAAGCTTTCTTT; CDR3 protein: CASQLGQSGNTEAFF
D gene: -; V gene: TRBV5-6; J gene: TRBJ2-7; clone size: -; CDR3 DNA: TGTGCCAGCAGTTTCCATCGCCGGGGCTCCTACGAGCAGTACTTC; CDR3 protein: CASSFHRRGSYEQYF
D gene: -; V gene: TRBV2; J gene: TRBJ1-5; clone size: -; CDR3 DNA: TGTGCCAGCAGTGAGCGACAGAATAGCAATCAGCCCCAGCATTTT; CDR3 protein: CASSERQNSNQPQHF
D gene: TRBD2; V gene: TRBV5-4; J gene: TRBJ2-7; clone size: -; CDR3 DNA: TGTGCCAGCAGCTTAGGAGCGGGAGTTGGCTACGAGCAGTACTTC; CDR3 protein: CASSLGAGVGYEQYF
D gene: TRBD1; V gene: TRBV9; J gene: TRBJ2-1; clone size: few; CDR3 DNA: TGTGCCAGCAGCGGACAGGGGGGGAGCTCCTACAATGAGCAGTTCTTC; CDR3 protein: CASSGQGGSSYNEQFF
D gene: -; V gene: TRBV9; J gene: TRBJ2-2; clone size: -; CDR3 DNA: TGTGCCAGCAGCGTAGCTCACGGGGCCCTCACCGGGGAGCTGTTTTTT; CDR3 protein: CASSVAHGALTGELFF
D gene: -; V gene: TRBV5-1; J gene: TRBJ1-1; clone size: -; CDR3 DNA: TGCGCCAGCAGCCTGTGGACAAACACTGAAGCTTTCTTT; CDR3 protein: CASSLWTNTEAFF